This entry lists 3 T cell receptor beta chains sequenced from one sample in a study of shared clonotypes between healthy human individuals. The assay was immunoSEQ multiplex PCR, and TCRdb's table has in-frame clones only and misses some. The profile shows about 1.5 million clones, around 97% of them singletons. The sequencing sample was made of naive CD4+ T cells sorted from blood. Described subset: CD45RA+ positively selected. Receptor source: a man under 40 in good health.

This clone was detected once. The gene calls are TRBV7-9 and TRBJ2-1; TRBD2 matches 10 bases. The CDR3 consists of 15 residues. V lost 5 bases, J lost 6 bases, and 7 bases stayed unmatched. Germline V gives CDR1 SEHNR, CDR2 FQNEAQ (reference sequence). CDR3 amino acids: CASSPSGRASNEQFF. DNA of the CDR3: TGTGCCAGCAGCCCAAGCGGGAGGGCCTCCAATGAGCAGTTCTTC.

The chain is built from TRBV5-1 and TRBJ2-3; 10 bases map to TRBD2. J lost 0 bases, V lost 4 bases, and 2 bases had no gene match. Germline V gene data show CDR1 as SGHRS and CDR2 as YFSETQ. The CDR3 runs 15 residues. The CDR3 spells CASSDSGRSTDTQYF. CDR3 in DNA: TGCGCCAGCAGCGATAGCGGGAGGAGCACAGATACGCAGTATTTT.

A single count supports this clone. V gene TRBV29-1 combines with J gene TRBJ2-3, with unresolved D. Looked up from germline, CDR1 is SQVTM and CDR2 is ANQGSEA. The CDR3 runs 14 residues. V was shortened by 5 bases and J by 0 bases, with 12 bases between the two germline ends. The CDR3 sequence is CSVLYISSTDTQYF. In nucleotides, the CDR3 is TGCAGCGTTCTATATATTTCTAGCACAGATACGCAGTATTTT.